The next 19 T cell receptor beta chains were all read from a single sample in a study of T cells in Graves' hyperthyroidism and ophthalmopathy. RNA transcripts served as the template for amplifying TCR beta CDR3 regions. First-round RT-PCR targeting the TCR CDR3 was performed with the HTBI primer set. Each CDR3 protein gets one entry after TCRdb re-called the multiplex PCR reads with MiXCR. The table shows some 600,000 distinct CDR3 sequences, with approximately 15% occurring only once. Sequenced material: blood. Receptors were obtained from a young woman with Graves' hyperthyroidism that later progressed to Graves' ophthalmopathy.

About this clonotype: At one end the junction does not follow the germline gene, possibly because of a read error. V gene TRBV20-1 combines with J gene TRBJ2-1, with 9 bases lining up with TRBD2. Looked up from germline, CDR1 is DFQATT and CDR2 is SNEGSKA (reference sequence). The CDR3 sequence is 16 residues long. This CDR3 reads CSARTSGFLSYDEQFF. In DNA, the CDR3 is TGCAGTGCTAGGACTAGCGGCTTCCTTTCCTACGATGAGCAGTTCTTC.

This clonotype was counted at least ten times. V usage is TRBV20-1 and J usage is TRBJ2-7, with D unclear. The CDR3 spans 13 residues. V shed 0 bases and J shed 1 base, with 7 bases lying between them. Germline CDR1 reads DFQATT; CDR2 reads SNEGSKA (reference sequence). CDR3 sequence reads: CSARESRSYEQYF. The CDR3 DNA is TGCAGTGCTAGAGAGTCCAGGTCCTACGAGCAGTACTTC.

Turning to this clonotype: As the CDR3 is not closed by the conserved phenylalanine or tryptophan, this likely results from a read error. The limits of the CDR3 on the DNA are not certain, so only TCRdb's listed CDR3 is given. This chain connects TRBV20-1 to TRBJ2-2; the D call of TRBD2 is as the table states it, not checked on the DNA. The CDR3 contains 14 residues when both ends are counted. Germline V gives CDR1 DFQATT, CDR2 SNEGSKA (reference sequence). The CDR3 reads CSALVKVESGERFV.

This clonotype appeared many times. The rearrangement links TRBV9 to TRBJ2-1; 12 nucleotides agree with TRBD2. The junction had 5 bases not matched to a gene; V was cut back by 3 bases and J by 4 bases. Germline assignment: CDR1 SGDLS and CDR2 YYNGEE. The CDR3 is made up of 16 amino acids. DNA for the CDR3: TGTGCCAGCAGCGGAAGACTAGCGGGAGATTACAATGAGCAGTTCTTC. Translated, it gives CASSGRLAGDYNEQFF. Complete variable domain (other parts from reference TRBV9 and TRBJ2-1): DSGVTQTPKHLITATGQRVTLRCSPRSGDLSVYWYQQSLDQGLQFLIQYYNGEERAKGNILERFSAQQFPDLHSELNLSSLELGDSALYFCASSGRLAGDYNEQFFGPGTRLTVL.

The rearrangement uses TRBV18 and TRBJ2-7; 7 nucleotides line up with TRBD1. Germline V lookup: CDR1 KGHSH, CDR2 LQKENI. The CDR3 has 20 amino acids. V lost 2 bases to trimming and J lost 0 bases; unmatched junction nucleotides: 19. The CDR3 sequence is CASSPSLPGQLASNSYEQYF. In DNA, the CDR3 is TGTGCCAGCTCACCATCCTTACCGGGACAGCTCGCCTCAAACTCCTACGAGCAGTACTTC.

This clonotype has ten or more counts. V gene TRBV20-1 combines with J gene TRBJ2-2; 8 bases agree with TRBD1. CDR1 is DFQATT and CDR2 is SNEGSKA in the germline V gene (reference sequence). This CDR3 is built from 14 residues. After removal of 3 bases from V and 4 bases from J, the junction contained 4 bases not matched to a gene. CDR3 residues: CSASRQGPTGELFF. The CDR3 DNA reads as TGCAGTGCTAGTCGACAGGGGCCCACCGGGGAGCTGTTTTTT.

A remark on this clonotype: Being one base from a much bigger clone, this may be a read error. The chain joins TRBV20-1 to TRBJ2-1; maybe TRBD1 (5 bases). The CDR3 is 14 amino acids. Germline CDR1 and CDR2: DFQATT and SNEGSKA (reference sequence). Here the CDR3 reads CSAEDIRSYNEQLF. CDR3 in DNA: TGCAGTGCTGAGGACATTCGCTCCTACAATGAGCAGCTCTTC.

This clonotype was detected ten times or more. The rearrangement uses TRBV28 and TRBJ2-1, with D perhaps matching TRBD2 (5 bases). The CDR3 length is 16 residues. The V end lost 6 bases, the J end lost 7 bases, and 22 bases lay between the germline ends. Per the germline V gene, CDR1 is MDHEN and CDR2 is SYDVKM. The CDR3 sequence is CASSHEELAYGNEQFF. The CDR3 DNA reads TGTGCCAGCAGCCACGAGGAGCTAGCATACGGAAATGAGCAGTTCTTC.

This clonotype showed up many times. The chain recombines TRBV12-3 or TRBV12-4 with TRBJ2-7; tentatively, D is TRBD2 (7 bases). This CDR3 is 16 amino acids long. V dropped 4 bases and J dropped 3 bases, with 19 bases sitting between them. CDR3 DNA sequence: TGTGCCAGCAGTTCACTGGGGGCGGGAGTAGACTACGAGCAGTACTTC. Translating it yields CASSSLGAGVDYEQYF.

Ten or more counts support this clonotype. This chain connects TRBV29-1 to TRBJ2-2; 10 bases map to TRBD2. This CDR3 spans 15 amino acids. Germline CDR1 SQVTM, CDR2 ANQGSEA. The junction had 5 bases not matched to a gene; V was cut back by 7 bases and J by 0 bases. The CDR3 DNA follows: TGCAGCGGCGGACTAGCGGAGCCGAACACCGGGGAGCTGTTTTTT. Protein sequence: CSGGLAEPNTGELFF.

This clonotype was detected many times. The chain employs TRBV20-1 and TRBJ1-4, with D unclear. CDR1 is DFQATT and CDR2 is SNEGSKA in the germline V gene (reference sequence). This CDR3 spans 14 amino acids. Trimming removed 4 bases at V and 0 bases at J, with 9 bases between. CDR3 DNA: TGCAGTGCTACCCGTGACGCAACTAATGAAAAACTGTTTTTT. This encodes CSATRDATNEKLFF.

The chain recombines TRBV20-1 with TRBJ2-5, with D hard to call. The length of the CDR3 is 13 residues. V lost 1 base, J lost 5 bases, and 11 bases lay in between. Germline V lookup: CDR1 DFQATT, CDR2 SNEGSKA (reference sequence). In DNA form, the CDR3 reads TGCAGTGCTAGAGTTACATGGTCGGAGACCCAGTACTTC. Its protein product is CSARVTWSETQYF.

In its sample, this clonotype was seen many times. This sequence joins TRBV6-2 or TRBV6-3 and TRBJ2-3, with no clear D. The V and J ends lost 11 bases and 4 bases respectively, with 16 bases between them. This CDR3 spans 13 amino acids. The V gene's germline CDR1 is MNHEY and CDR2 SVGEGT. CDR3 protein: CAGRSIGSDTQYF. CDR3 coding DNA: TGTGCCGGGCGCTCAATCGGATCAGATACGCAGTATTTT.

This clonotype was observed many times. This chain links TRBV10-3 with TRBJ1-1, with D perhaps TRBD1 (5 bases). The CDR3 sequence is 13 residues long. The germline V and J ends were trimmed by 8 bases and 8 bases, with 18 bases remaining between them. From germline, CDR1 is ENHRY and CDR2 SYGVKD. Written as DNA, the CDR3 is TGTGCCATCGGCCCGACGCCCTGGGGGGAAGCTTTCTTT. Protein sequence: CAIGPTPWGEAFF.

The table lists this clonotype with many counts. The chain combines TRBV2 with TRBJ2-7; 10 bases fit TRBD1. This CDR3 has 14 amino acids. Unmatched junction bases numbered 4, after V lost 3 bases and J lost 5 bases. Looked up from germline, CDR1 is SNHLY and CDR2 is FYNNEI. The CDR3 nucleotides read TGTGCCAGCAGTGAGGGACAGGGGAGCCACGAGCAGTACTTC. Translated: CASSEGQGSHEQYF.

The CDR3 is CASSPGGQGTYEQYF. The CDR3 nucleotides read TGCGCCAGCAGCCCCGGGGGACAGGGAACCTACGAGCAGTACTTC. The chain has TRBV5-1 and TRBJ2-7; 9 nucleotides align to TRBD1. Trimming at V came to 4 bases and at J to 2 bases, leaving 7 bases not matched to a gene. Looked up from germline, CDR1 is SGHRS and CDR2 is YFSETQ. The CDR3 loop spans 15 amino acids.

This clonotype has ten or more counts. The chain is built from TRBV7-2 and TRBJ2-1, with 8 positions matching TRBD1. In germline, CDR1 is SGHTA, CDR2 FQGNSA. The V and J ends lost 6 bases and 2 bases, in that order; junction bases with no gene match: 3. This CDR3 is 14 amino acids long. The CDR3 coding sequence is TGTGCCAGCAGGACAGGGGTGGCCTACAATGAGCAGTTCTTC. This codes for CASRTGVAYNEQFF.

This clonotype occurred many times. V gene TRBV15 combines with J gene TRBJ2-4; 13 bases are a match to TRBD2. Germline assignment: CDR1 LNHNV and CDR2 YYDKDF (reference sequence). The ends lost 1 base at V and 1 base at J; junction bases unmatched: 22. This CDR3 is built from 24 residues. CDR3 region: CATSRGGSTSGRSGGIGAKNIQYF. The DNA of the CDR3 is TGTGCCACCAGCAGAGGAGGGTCGACTAGCGGGAGGTCCGGCGGCATTGGGGCCAAAAACATTCAGTACTTC.

Points on this clonotype: This may be a read error: a much more frequent sequence differs by one nucleotide. Since the CDR3 does not end with the conserved phenylalanine or tryptophan, this likely comes from a read error. The DNA is omitted, as the CDR3 cannot be located on it reliably, and the CDR3 follows TCRdb's listing. The J gene is TRBJ2-5, the V gene TRBV11-3; TRBD2, the D gene given by the table, was not confirmed from the DNA. CDR1 is SGHNT, CDR2 YENEEA, per germline. The CDR3 has 15 residues if both end residues are counted. The CDR3 sequence: CASSPGTSIQETQHL.